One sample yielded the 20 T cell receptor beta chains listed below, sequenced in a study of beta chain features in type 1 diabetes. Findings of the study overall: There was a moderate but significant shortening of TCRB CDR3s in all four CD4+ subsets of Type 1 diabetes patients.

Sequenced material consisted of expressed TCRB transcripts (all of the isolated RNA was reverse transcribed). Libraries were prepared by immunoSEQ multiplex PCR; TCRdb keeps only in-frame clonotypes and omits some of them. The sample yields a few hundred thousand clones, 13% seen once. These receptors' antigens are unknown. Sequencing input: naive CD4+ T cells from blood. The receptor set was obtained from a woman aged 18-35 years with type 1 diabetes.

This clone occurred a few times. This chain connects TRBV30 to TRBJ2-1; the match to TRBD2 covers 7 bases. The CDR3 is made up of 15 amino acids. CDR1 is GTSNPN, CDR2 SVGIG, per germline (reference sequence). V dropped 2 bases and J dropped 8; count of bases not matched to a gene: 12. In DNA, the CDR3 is TGTGCCTGGAGTCTTACTAGCGCGGGTTGGGATGAGCAGTTCTTC. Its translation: CAWSLTSAGWDEQFF. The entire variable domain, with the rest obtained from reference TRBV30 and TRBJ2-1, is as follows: SQTIHQWPATLVQPVGSPLSLECTVEGTSNPNLYWYRQAAGRGLQLLFYSVGIGQISSEVPQNLSASRPQDRQFILSSKKLLLSDSGFYLCAWSLTSAGWDEQFFGPGTRLTVL.

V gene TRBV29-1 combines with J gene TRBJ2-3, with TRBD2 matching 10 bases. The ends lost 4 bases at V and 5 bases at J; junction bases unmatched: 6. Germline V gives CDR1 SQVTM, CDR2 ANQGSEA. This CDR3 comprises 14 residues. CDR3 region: CSVGVAGGKDTQYF. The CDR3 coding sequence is TGCAGCGTTGGGGTAGCGGGAGGCAAAGATACGCAGTATTTT.

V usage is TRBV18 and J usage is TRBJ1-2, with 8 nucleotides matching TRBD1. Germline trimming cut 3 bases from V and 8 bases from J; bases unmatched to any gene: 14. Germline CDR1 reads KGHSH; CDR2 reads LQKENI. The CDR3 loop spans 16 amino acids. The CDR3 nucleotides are TGTGCCAGCTCACCGCAACAGGATGGACAGGGTTGGGGCTACACCTTC. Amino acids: CASSPQQDGQGWGYTF.

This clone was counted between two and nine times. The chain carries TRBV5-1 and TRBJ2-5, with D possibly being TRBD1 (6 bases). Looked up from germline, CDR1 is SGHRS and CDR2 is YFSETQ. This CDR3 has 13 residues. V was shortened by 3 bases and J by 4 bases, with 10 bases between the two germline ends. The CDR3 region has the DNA TGCGCCAGCAGCTCTACAGGGTCAGAGACCCAGTACTTC. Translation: CASSSTGSETQYF.

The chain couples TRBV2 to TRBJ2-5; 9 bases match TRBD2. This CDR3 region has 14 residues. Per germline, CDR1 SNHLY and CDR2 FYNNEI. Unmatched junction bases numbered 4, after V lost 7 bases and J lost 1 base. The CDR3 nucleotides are TGTGCCAGCATAGAGCGGGAGGTCCAAGAGACCCAGTACTTC. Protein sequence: CASIEREVQETQYF.

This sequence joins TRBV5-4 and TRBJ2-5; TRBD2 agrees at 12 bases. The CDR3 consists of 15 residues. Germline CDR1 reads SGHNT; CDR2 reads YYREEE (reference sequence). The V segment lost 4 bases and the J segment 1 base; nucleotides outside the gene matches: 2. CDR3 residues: CASSTGLAGQETQYF. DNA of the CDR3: TGTGCCAGCAGCACGGGACTAGCGGGCCAAGAGACCCAGTACTTC. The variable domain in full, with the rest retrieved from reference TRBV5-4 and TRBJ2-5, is ETGVTQSPTHLIKTRGQQVTLRCSSQSGHNTVSWYQQALGQGPQFIFQYYREEENGRGNFPPRFSGLQFPNYSSELNVNALELDDSALYLCASSTGLAGQETQYFGPGTRLLVL.

Here the CDR3 reads CASSRTPPAEKLFF. The DNA for the CDR3 is TGTGCCAGCAGCCGGACTCCCCCCGCCGAAAAACTGTTTTTT. The chain employs TRBV13 and TRBJ1-4; no reliable D call. Germline loops: CDR1 PRHDT, CDR2 FYEKMQ (reference sequence). The CDR3 has 14 residues. V lost 5 bases and J 8 bases, leaving 15 bases between the germline ends.

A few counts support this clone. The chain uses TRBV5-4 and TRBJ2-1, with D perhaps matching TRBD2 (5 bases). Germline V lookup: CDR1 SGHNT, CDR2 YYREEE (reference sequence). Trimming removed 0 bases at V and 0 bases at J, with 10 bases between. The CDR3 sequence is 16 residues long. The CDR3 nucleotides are TGTGCCAGCAGCTTGGCCCCGGGGAACTCCTACAATGAGCAGTTCTTC. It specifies CASSLAPGNSYNEQFF.

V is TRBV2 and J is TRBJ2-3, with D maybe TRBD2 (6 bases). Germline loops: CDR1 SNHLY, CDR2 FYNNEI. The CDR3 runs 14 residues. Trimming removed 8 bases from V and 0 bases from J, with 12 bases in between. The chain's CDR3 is CASRTTSSTDTQYF. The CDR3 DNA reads TGTGCCAGCCGGACTACTTCTAGCACAGATACGCAGTATTTT.

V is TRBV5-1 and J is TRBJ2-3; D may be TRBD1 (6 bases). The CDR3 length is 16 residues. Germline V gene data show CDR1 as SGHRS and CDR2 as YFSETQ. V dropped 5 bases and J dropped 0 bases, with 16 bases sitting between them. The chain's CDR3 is CASRPTGATSTDTQYF. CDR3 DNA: TGCGCCAGCAGACCGACAGGTGCCACTAGCACAGATACGCAGTATTTT.

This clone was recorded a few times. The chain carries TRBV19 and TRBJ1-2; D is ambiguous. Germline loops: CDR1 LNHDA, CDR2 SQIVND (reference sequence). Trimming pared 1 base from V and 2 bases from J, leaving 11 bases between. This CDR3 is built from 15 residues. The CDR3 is CASSIGGGLNYGYTF. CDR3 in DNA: TGTGCCAGTAGTATAGGTGGAGGGTTGAACTATGGCTACACCTTC.

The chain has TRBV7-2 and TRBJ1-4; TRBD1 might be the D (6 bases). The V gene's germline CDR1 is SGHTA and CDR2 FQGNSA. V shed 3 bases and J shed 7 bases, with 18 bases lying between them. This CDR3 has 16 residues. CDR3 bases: TGTGCCAGCAGCTTTTGGGGGCCACAGGGACCTGAAAAACTGTTTTTT. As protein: CASSFWGPQGPEKLFF.

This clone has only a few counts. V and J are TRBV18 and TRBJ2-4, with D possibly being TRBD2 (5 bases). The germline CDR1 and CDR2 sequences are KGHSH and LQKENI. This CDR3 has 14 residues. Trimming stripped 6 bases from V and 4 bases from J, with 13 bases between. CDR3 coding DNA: TGTGCCAGCTCGTCCGAGCGGTTAAAAAACATTCAGTACTTC. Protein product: CASSSERLKNIQYF.

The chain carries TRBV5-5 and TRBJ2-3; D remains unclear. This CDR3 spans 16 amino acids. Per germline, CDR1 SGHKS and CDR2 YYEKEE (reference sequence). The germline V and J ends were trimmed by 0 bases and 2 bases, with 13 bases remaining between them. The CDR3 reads CASSLVLHPLTDTQYF. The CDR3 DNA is TGTGCCAGCAGCTTGGTTTTACACCCTCTCACAGATACGCAGTATTTT.

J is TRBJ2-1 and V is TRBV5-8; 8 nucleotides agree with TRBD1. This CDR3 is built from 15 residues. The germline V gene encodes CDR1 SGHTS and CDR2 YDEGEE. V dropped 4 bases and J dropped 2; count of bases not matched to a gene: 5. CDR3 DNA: TGTGCCAGCAGCACCGGGACAGGCCCCTACAATGAGCAGTTCTTC. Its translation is CASSTGTGPYNEQFF.

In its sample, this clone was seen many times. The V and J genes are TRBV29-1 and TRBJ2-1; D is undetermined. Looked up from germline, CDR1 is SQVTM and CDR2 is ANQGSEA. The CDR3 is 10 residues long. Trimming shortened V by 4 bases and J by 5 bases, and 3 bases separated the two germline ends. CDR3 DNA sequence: TGCAGCGTTGCCAACAATGAGCAGTTCTTC. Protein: CSVANNEQFF.

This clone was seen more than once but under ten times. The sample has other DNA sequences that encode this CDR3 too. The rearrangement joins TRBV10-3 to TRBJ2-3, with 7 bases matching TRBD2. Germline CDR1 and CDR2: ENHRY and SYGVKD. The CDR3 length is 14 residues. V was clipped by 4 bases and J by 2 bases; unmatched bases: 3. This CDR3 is CAISASGSTDTQYF. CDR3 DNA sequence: TGTGCCATCAGTGCTAGCGGATCCACAGATACGCAGTATTTT.

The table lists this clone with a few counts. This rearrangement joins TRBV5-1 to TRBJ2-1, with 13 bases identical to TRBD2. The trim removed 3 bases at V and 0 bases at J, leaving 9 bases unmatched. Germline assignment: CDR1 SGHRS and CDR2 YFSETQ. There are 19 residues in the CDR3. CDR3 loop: CASSSIGLAGASSYNEQFF. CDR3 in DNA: TGCGCCAGCAGCTCTATTGGACTAGCGGGAGCGAGCTCCTACAATGAGCAGTTCTTC.

CDR3 DNA: TGCAGTGCTCGACAGGTGGCTGGCTACACCTTC. It translates to CSARQVAGYTF. The gene calls are TRBV20-1 and TRBJ1-2; TRBD1 might be the D (6 bases). V gave up 5 bases and J gave up 7 bases, with 11 bases separating them. The germline V gene has CDR1 DFQATT and CDR2 SNEGSKA (reference sequence). CDR3 length: 11 amino acids.

The CDR3 loop reads CASGFSSGGDQPQHF. CDR3 DNA: TGTGCTAGTGGTTTTTCCTCAGGGGGCGACCAGCCCCAGCATTTT. V is TRBV12-5 and J is TRBJ1-5; TRBD1 agrees at 8 bases. Trimming at V came to 3 bases and at J to 7 bases, leaving 8 bases not matched to a gene. Germline CDR1 reads LGHNT; CDR2 reads FRNRAP. The CDR3 is made up of 15 amino acids.